A single sample gave rise to the 7 T cell receptor beta chains below, sequenced in a study of blood T cell repertoires in COVID-19. Libraries were prepared by immunoSEQ multiplex PCR; TCRdb keeps only in-frame clonotypes and omits some of them. This table holds 190,000 or so clones, about 86% found once. The specimen was peripheral blood. The receptor source for this set is a man aged 45 to 65 with active or convalescent COVID-19.

The chain joins TRBV5-6 to TRBJ2-7; no definite D call. V was pared by 3 bases and J by 3 bases, with 13 bases between. This CDR3 comprises 14 residues. Germline CDR1 reads SGHDT; CDR2 reads YYEEEE. The CDR3 loop reads CASSSRFSHYEQYF. The CDR3 DNA is TGTGCCAGCAGCTCCAGGTTTAGTCACTACGAGCAGTACTTC. The variable domain in full, completed from reference TRBV5-6 and TRBJ2-7, reads DAGVTQSPTHLIKTRGQQVTLRCSPKSGHDTVSWYQQALGQGPQFIFQYYEEEERQRGNFPDRFSGHQFPNYSSELNVNALLLGDSALYLCASSSRFSHYEQYFGPGTRLTVT.

The J gene is TRBJ2-1, the V gene TRBV6-2 or TRBV6-3; TRBD2 matches 12 bases. CDR1 is MNHEY, CDR2 SVGEGT, per germline. The CDR3 is made up of 16 amino acids. V was clipped by 3 bases and J by 3 bases; unmatched bases: 3. The CDR3 region is CASSYTSGGIYNEQFF. The CDR3 coding sequence is TGTGCCAGCAGTTATACTAGCGGGGGGATCTACAATGAGCAGTTCTTC.

The chain couples TRBV6-6 to TRBJ2-1, with D possibly being TRBD2 (5 bases). The CDR3 has 14 residues. The germline gives CDR1 MNHNY, CDR2 SVGAGI (reference sequence). Trimming shortened V by 3 bases and J by 5 bases, and 11 bases separated the two germline ends. CDR3 DNA sequence: TGTGCCAGCAGTTATCCTAGCCAAAACAATGAGCAGTTCTTC. The encoded protein is CASSYPSQNNEQFF.

The chain couples TRBV27 to TRBJ2-5; D is unresolved. CDR3 length equals 12 residues. Germline CDR1 reads MNHEY; CDR2 reads SMNVEV (reference sequence). V gave up 5 bases and J gave up 7 bases, with 11 bases separating them. CDR3 nucleotides: TGTGCCAGCAGTCCACCCATCGGGACCCAGTACTTC. This encodes CASSPPIGTQYF.

A note on this clone: The junction differs from germline at one of its ends, possibly a read error. The rearrangement links TRBV5-5 to TRBJ1-5; D not certain. CDR3 length equals 14 residues. Looked up from germline, CDR1 is SGHKS and CDR2 is YYEKEE (reference sequence). Written as DNA, the CDR3 is TGTGCCAGCAACTTGGGAACACAAAATCAGCCCCAGCATTTT. As protein: CASNLGTQNQPQHF.

This clone was picked up one time. The V and J genes are TRBV19 and TRBJ1-4; D call uncertain. Trimming cost V 3 bases and J 8 bases, with 16 bases left between them. This CDR3 region has 15 residues. In germline, CDR1 is LNHDA, CDR2 SQIVND (reference sequence). CDR3 sequence reads: CASSIGGMLGEKLFF. CDR3 nucleotides: TGTGCCAGTAGTATTGGAGGCATGTTAGGAGAAAAACTGTTTTTT.

The rearrangement uses TRBV7-2 and TRBJ2-6; TRBD1 aligns across 7 bases. V trimming: 6 bases; J trimming: 4 bases; junction bases outside the gene matches: 9. The germline V gene encodes CDR1 SGHTA and CDR2 FQGNSA. This CDR3 comprises 16 residues. CDR3 sequence (DNA): TGTGCCAGCAGTCCACAAACAGGGGCCGGGGCCAACGTCCTGACTTTC. Translated, it gives CASSPQTGAGANVLTF. Variable domain in full (rest from reference TRBV7-2 and TRBJ2-6): GAGVSQSPSNKVTEKGKDVELRCDPISGHTALYWYRQSLGQGLEFLIYFQGNSAPDKSGLPSDRFSAERTGGSVSTLTIQRTQQEDSAVYLCASSPQTGAGANVLTFGAGSRLTVL.